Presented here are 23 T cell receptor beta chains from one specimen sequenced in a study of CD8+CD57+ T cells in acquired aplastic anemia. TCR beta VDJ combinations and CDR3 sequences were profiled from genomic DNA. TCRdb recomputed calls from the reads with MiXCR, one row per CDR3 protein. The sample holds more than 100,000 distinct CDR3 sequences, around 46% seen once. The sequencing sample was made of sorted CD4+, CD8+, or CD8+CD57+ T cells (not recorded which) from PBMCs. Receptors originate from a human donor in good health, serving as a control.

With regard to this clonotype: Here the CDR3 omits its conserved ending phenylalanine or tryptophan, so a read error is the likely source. CDR3 sequence: CASSVELAGGDEQFL. Here the CDR3 DNA reads TGTGCCAGCAGCGTAGAACTAGCGGGGGGCGATGAGCAGTTCCTC. The V gene is TRBV9, the J gene TRBJ2-1; 12 positions agree with TRBD2. There are 15 residues in the CDR3. The germline V gene has CDR1 SGDLS and CDR2 YYNGEE. V dropped 0 bases and J dropped 8; count of bases not matched to a gene: 3.

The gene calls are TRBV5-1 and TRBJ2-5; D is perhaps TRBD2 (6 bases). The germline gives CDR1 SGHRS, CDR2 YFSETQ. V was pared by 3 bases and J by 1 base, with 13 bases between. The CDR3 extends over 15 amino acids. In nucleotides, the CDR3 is TGCGCCAGCAGCTCAACGGGACTCCCCCAAGAGACCCAGTACTTC. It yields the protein CASSSTGLPQETQYF. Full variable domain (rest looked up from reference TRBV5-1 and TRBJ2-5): KAGVTQTPRYLIKTRGQQVTLSCSPISGHRSVSWYQQTPGQGLQFLFEYFSETQRNKGNFPGRFSGRQFSNSRSEMNVSTLELGDSALYLCASSSTGLPQETQYFGPGTRLLVL.

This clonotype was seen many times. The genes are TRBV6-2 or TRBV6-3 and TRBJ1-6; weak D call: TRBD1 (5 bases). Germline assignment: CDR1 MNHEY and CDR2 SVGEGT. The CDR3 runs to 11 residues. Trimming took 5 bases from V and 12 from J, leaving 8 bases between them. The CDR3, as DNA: TGTGCCAGCAGTCAGAGGGGACCCCTCCACTTT. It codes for CASSQRGPLHF.

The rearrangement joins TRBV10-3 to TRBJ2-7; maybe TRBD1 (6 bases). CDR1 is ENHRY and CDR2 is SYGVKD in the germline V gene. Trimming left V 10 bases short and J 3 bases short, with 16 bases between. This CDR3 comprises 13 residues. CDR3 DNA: TGTGCCAGCAGCCCCGGCAGGGGCTACGAGCAGTACTTC. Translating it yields CASSPGRGYEQYF.

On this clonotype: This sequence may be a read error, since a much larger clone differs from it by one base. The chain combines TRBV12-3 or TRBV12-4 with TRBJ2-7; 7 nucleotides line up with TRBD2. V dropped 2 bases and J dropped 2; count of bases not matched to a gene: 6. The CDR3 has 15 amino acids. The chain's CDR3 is CASSLSASGPYEQYF. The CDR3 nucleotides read TGTGCCAGCAGTTTATCGGCTAGCGGCCCCTACGAGCAGTACTTC.

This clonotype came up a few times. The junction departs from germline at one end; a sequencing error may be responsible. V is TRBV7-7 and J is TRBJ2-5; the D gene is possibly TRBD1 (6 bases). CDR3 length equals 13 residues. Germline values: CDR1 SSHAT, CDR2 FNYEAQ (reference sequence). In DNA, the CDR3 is TGCGCCAGCAGCAAAATCAGGGGCGAGACCCAGTACTTC. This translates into CASSKIRGETQYF.

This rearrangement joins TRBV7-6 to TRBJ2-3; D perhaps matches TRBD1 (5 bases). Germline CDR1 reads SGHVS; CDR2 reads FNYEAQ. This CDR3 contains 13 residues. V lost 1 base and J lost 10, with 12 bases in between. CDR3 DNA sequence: TGTGCCAGCAGCTTAGGCAGGGCGTGGGCGCAGTATTTT. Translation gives CASSLGRAWAQYF.

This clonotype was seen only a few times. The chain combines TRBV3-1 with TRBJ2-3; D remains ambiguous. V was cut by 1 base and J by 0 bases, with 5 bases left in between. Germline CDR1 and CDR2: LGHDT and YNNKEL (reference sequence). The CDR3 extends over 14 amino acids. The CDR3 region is CASSQVTSTDTQYF. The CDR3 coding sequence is TGTGCCAGCAGCCAAGTAACTAGCACAGATACGCAGTATTTT.

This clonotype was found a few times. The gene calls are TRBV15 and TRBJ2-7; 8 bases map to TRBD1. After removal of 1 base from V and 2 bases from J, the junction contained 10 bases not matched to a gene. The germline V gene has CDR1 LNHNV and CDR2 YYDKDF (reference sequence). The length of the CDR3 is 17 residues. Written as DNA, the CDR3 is TGTGCCACCAGCAGAGCCTCAGGACAGGGTCTTGCCTACGAGCAGTACTTC. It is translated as CATSRASGQGLAYEQYF.

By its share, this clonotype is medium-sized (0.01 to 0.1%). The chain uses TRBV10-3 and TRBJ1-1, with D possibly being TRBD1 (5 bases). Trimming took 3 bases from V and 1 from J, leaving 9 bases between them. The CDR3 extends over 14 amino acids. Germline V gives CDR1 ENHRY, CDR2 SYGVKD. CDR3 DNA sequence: TGTGCCATCAGTGAACCAGGGCAGAACACTGAAGCTTTCTTT. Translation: CAISEPGQNTEAFF.

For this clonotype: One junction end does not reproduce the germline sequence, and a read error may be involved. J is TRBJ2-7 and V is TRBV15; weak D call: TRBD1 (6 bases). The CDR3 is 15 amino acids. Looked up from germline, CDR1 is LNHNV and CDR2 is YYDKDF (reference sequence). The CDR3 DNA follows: TGTGCCACCAGCAGATCCAGGGGCTTCTCCTACGAGCAGTGCTTC. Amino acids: CATSRSRGFSYEQCF.

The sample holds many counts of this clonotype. DNA for the CDR3: TGTGCCAGCAGCGTATCCGGACAGATTAATCAGCCCCAGCATTTT. Translation gives CASSVSGQINQPQHF. V usage is TRBV9 and J usage is TRBJ1-5; maybe TRBD1 (6 bases). The length of the CDR3 is 15 residues. Trimming left V 1 base short and J 4 bases short, with 12 bases between. Germline V gene lookup returns CDR1 SGDLS and CDR2 YYNGEE.

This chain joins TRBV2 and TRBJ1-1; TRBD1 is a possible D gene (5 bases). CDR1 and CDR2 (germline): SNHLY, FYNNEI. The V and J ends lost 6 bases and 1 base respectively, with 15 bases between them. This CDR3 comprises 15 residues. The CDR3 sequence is CASSPLPTENTEAFF. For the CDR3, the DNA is TGTGCCAGCAGCCCACTTCCGACAGAGAACACTGAAGCTTTCTTT. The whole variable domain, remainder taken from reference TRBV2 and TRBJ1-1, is EPEVTQTPSHQVTQMGQEVILRCVPISNHLYFYWYRQILGQKVEFLVSFYNNEISEKSEIFDDQFSVERPDGSNFTLKIRSTKLEDSAMYFCASSPLPTENTEAFFGQGTRLTVV.

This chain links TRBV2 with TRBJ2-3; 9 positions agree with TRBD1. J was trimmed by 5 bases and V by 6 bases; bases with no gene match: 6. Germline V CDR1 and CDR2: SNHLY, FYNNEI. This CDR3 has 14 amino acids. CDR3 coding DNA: TGTGCCAGCAGGCTACGACAGGGGGAAGATACGCAGTATTTT. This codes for CASRLRQGEDTQYF. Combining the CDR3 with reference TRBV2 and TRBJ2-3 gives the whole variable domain EPEVTQTPSHQVTQMGQEVILRCVPISNHLYFYWYRQILGQKVEFLVSFYNNEISEKSEIFDDQFSVERPDGSNFTLKIRSTKLEDSAMYFCASRLRQGEDTQYFGPGTRLTVL.

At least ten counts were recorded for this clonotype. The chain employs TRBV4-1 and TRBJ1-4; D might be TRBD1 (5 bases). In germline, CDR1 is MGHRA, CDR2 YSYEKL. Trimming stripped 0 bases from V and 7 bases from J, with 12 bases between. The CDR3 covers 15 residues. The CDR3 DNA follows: TGCGCCAGCAGCCAAGAACCGGCGAGGGGTGAAAAACTGTTTTTT. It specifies CASSQEPARGEKLFF.

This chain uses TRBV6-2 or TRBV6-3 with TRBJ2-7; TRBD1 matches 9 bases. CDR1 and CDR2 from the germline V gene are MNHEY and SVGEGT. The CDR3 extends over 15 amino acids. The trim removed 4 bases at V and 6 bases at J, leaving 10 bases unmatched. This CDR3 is CASSSEGQGRGEQYF. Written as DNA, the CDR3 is TGTGCCAGCAGTTCCGAAGGACAGGGGCGAGGCGAGCAGTACTTC.

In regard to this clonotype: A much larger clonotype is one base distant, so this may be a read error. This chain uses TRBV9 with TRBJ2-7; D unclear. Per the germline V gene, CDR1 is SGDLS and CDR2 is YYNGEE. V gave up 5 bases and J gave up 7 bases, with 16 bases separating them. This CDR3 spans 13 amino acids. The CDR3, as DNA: TGTGCCAGCAGGTTTGGGGAAGGATCGGAGCAGTACTTC. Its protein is CASRFGEGSEQYF.

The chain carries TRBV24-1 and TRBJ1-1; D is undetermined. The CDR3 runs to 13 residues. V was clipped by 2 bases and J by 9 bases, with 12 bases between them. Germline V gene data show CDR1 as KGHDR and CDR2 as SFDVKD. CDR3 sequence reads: CATSDSWAGQAFF. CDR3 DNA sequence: TGTGCCACCAGTGATTCGTGGGCTGGGCAAGCTTTCTTT.

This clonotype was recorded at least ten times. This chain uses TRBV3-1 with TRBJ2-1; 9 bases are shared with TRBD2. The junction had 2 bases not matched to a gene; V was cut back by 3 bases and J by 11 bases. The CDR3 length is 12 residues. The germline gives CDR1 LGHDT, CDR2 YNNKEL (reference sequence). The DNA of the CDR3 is TGTGCCAGCAGCCAGAGCGGGGGGCAGCAGTTCTTC. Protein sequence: CASSQSGGQQFF.

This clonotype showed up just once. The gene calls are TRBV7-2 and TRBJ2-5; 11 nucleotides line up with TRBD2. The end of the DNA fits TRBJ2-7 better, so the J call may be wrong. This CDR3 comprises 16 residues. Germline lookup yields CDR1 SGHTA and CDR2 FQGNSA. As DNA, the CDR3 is TGTGCCAGCAGCCCCAGTAGCGGGGGGGCATATGGCGAGCAGTACTTC. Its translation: CASSPSSGGAYGEQYF.

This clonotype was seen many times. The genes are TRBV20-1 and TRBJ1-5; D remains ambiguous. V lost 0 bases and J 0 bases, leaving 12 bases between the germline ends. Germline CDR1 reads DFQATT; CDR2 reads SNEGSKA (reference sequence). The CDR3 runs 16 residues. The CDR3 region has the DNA TGCAGTGCTAGAGATTCCGTCAGACTTAGCAATCAGCCCCAGCATTTT. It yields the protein CSARDSVRLSNQPQHF.

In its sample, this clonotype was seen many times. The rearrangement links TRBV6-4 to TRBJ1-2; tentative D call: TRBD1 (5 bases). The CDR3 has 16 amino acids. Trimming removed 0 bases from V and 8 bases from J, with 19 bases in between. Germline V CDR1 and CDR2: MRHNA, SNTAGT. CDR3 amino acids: CASSDSSCVGELGYTF. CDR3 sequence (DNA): TGTGCCAGCAGTGACTCGAGTTGCGTAGGGGAGTTGGGCTACACCTTC.

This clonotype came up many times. CDR3: CASSQAHGSTDTQYF. The CDR3 DNA reads as TGTGCCAGCAGCCAAGCCCACGGGAGCACAGATACGCAGTATTTT. The chain has TRBV4-2 and TRBJ2-3; no reliable D call. There are 15 residues in the CDR3. Trimming left V 1 base short and J 0 bases short, with 8 bases between. Germline CDR1 reads LGHNA; CDR2 reads YNFKEQ.